The 6 T cell receptor beta chains given below trace back to one sample, sequenced in a study of PD-1 blockade in classical Hodgkin lymphoma. Sequencing used immunoSEQ multiplex PCR; TCRdb keeps in-frame clones, though not all of them. The sample holds 100,000 to 120,000 clones, around 89% seen once. All trial patients relapsed after autologous stem cell transplantation. The sequencing here drew on peripheral blood mononuclear cells (PBMCs), taken before the second cycle of nivolumab. Every receptor here comes from a human donor with classical Hodgkin lymphoma.

The genes are TRBV5-6 and TRBJ2-3; D not certain. The V and J ends lost 3 bases and 0 bases respectively, with 8 bases between them. This CDR3 spans 14 amino acids. CDR1 SGHDT and CDR2 YYEEEE come from the germline V gene. Here the CDR3 reads CASSSFGSTDTQYF. CDR3 nucleotide sequence: TGTGCCAGCAGCTCATTCGGTAGCACAGATACGCAGTATTTT.

This chain uses TRBV6-5 with TRBJ2-2, with 7 bases matching TRBD2. V lost 0 bases and J lost 4; bases outside the gene matches: 5. Germline-derived CDR1 and CDR2 are MNHEY and SVGAGI. CDR3 length: 16 amino acids. The CDR3 bases are TGTGCCAGCAGTTACTCGCAAGCGGGGCTCACCGGGGAGCTGTTTTTT. Amino acids: CASSYSQAGLTGELFF.

The rearrangement joins TRBV11-3 to TRBJ2-3; D may match TRBD1 or TRBD2 (5 bases each). Trimming took off 8 bases at V and 3 bases at J, with 12 bases between the two ends. Germline CDR1 is SGHNT and CDR2 is YENEEA. The CDR3 runs to 13 residues. This CDR3 is CASSGGTTDTQYF. The CDR3 DNA reads as TGTGCCAGCTCTGGTGGGACGACAGATACGCAGTATTTT.

The chain employs TRBV7-9 and TRBJ2-1; D is possibly TRBD1 or TRBD2 (5 bases each). The V and J ends lost 3 bases and 9 bases respectively, with 9 bases between them. Looked up from germline, CDR1 is SEHNR and CDR2 is FQNEAQ (reference sequence). The CDR3 runs to 12 residues. CDR3 amino acids: CASSFGGPEQFF. Written as DNA, the CDR3 is TGTGCCAGCAGCTTTGGGGGACCTGAGCAGTTCTTC.

The gene calls are TRBV4-1 and TRBJ2-7; D gene ambiguous. Trimming shortened V by 1 base and J by 0 bases, and 7 bases separated the two germline ends. This CDR3 is built from 14 residues. The germline CDR1 and CDR2 sequences are MGHRA and YSYEKL. The chain's CDR3 is CASSQVLSSYEQYF. In DNA form, the CDR3 reads TGCGCCAGCAGCCAAGTACTTAGCTCCTACGAGCAGTACTTC.

The chain recombines TRBV13 with TRBJ2-7, with D perhaps matching TRBD1 (5 bases). V shed 0 bases and J shed 2 bases, with 14 bases lying between them. This CDR3 comprises 16 residues. Germline V gene lookup returns CDR1 PRHDT and CDR2 FYEKMQ (reference sequence). The CDR3 spells CASSLGGGARAYEQYF. The CDR3 nucleotides read TGTGCCAGCAGCTTAGGAGGTGGGGCTAGGGCCTACGAGCAGTACTTC. The whole variable domain, filled in from reference TRBV13 and TRBJ2-7, reads AAGVIQSPRHLIKEKRETATLKCYPIPRHDTVYWYQQGPGQDPQFLISFYEKMQSDKGSIPDRFSAQQFSDYHSELNMSSLELGDSALYFCASSLGGGARAYEQYFGPGTRLTVT.